The 27 T cell receptor beta chains below were found in one sample sequenced in a study of OX40 agonist ivuxolimab in advanced cancers. The method was immunoSEQ multiplex PCR; TCRdb's version includes in-frame clones alone and lacks a portion of them. The sample has tens of thousands of clones, about 90% seen once; the top ten hold about 7.8%. Here the sequenced sample was CD4+ or CD8+ T cells sorted from blood, taken in a trial of the OX40 agonist ivuxolimab. Receptors were obtained from an adult with an advanced solid tumor such as melanoma, head and neck, liver or kidney cancer.

This clone was recorded once. The chain uses TRBV15 and TRBJ1-4; D remains unclear. This CDR3 has 13 amino acids. V was clipped by 7 bases and J by 7 bases, with 13 bases between them. In germline, CDR1 is LNHNV, CDR2 YYDKDF (reference sequence). CDR3 amino acids: CATTQGPREKLFF. CDR3 nucleotides: TGTGCCACCACCCAAGGGCCCCGTGAAAAACTGTTTTTT.

This clone appeared a single time. The chain carries TRBV28 and TRBJ2-7; D possibly corresponds to TRBD1 (6 bases). The germline V gene has CDR1 MDHEN and CDR2 SYDVKM. The CDR3 spans 15 residues. The V end lost 4 bases, the J end lost 4 bases, and 17 bases lay between the germline ends. CDR3 residues: CASSSISGQRYEQYF. The CDR3 DNA reads as TGTGCCAGCAGTTCGATTTCAGGACAGAGGTACGAGCAGTACTTC.

This clone occurred once. The gene calls are TRBV7-2 and TRBJ2-7; D ambiguous. Per germline, CDR1 SGHTA and CDR2 FQGNSA. The V gene lost 3 bases and the J gene lost 2 bases, with 11 bases spanning the gap. CDR3 length equals 14 residues. CDR3 coding DNA: TGTGCCAGCAGCTTGGCCGAAATTACCTACGAGCAGTACTTC. Translated, it gives CASSLAEITYEQYF.

The rearrangement links TRBV5-4 to TRBJ2-7, with TRBD1 identical over 9 bases. The CDR3 spans 13 residues. CDR1 is SGHNT and CDR2 is YYREEE in the germline V gene (reference sequence). The J segment lost 5 bases and the V segment lost 4 bases, leaving 4 bases of the junction unmatched. CDR3 sequence: CASSSTGGNEQYF. Written as DNA, the CDR3 is TGTGCCAGCAGCAGCACAGGGGGCAACGAGCAGTACTTC.

Only a few counts were recorded for this clone. This sequence joins TRBV7-6 and TRBJ2-1; weak D call: TRBD2 (6 bases). The CDR3 spans 13 residues. CDR1 is SGHVS, CDR2 FNYEAQ, per germline. The V gene lost 5 bases and the J gene lost 7 bases, with 12 bases spanning the gap. Written as DNA, the CDR3 is TGTGCCAGCAGCCCGACGCGGGGTAATGAGCAGTTCTTC. Translation gives CASSPTRGNEQFF.

The rearrangement joins TRBV6-5 to TRBJ1-1; unclear D gene. This CDR3 region has 15 residues. Germline CDR1 and CDR2: MNHEY and SVGAGI. Trimming left V 6 bases short and J 4 bases short, with 18 bases between. The CDR3 loop is CASRDFSAGTTEAFF. CDR3 sequence (DNA): TGTGCCAGCAGGGACTTCTCTGCGGGTACCACTGAAGCTTTCTTT.

This chain uses TRBV11-3 with TRBJ2-7; 7 bases are shared with TRBD2. The V gene's germline CDR1 is SGHNT and CDR2 YENEEA. The ends lost 0 bases at V and 5 bases at J; junction bases unmatched: 7. This CDR3 has 15 residues. The CDR3 region is CASSLEGGSVHEQYF. CDR3 nucleotides: TGTGCCAGCAGCTTAGAAGGCGGGAGCGTCCACGAGCAGTACTTC. The variable domain in full, with the rest retrieved from reference TRBV11-3 and TRBJ2-7, is EAGVVQSPRYKIIEKKQPVAFWCNPISGHNTLYWYLQNLGQGPELLIRYENEEAVDDSQLPKDRFSAERLKGVDSTLKIQPAELGDSAVYLCASSLEGGSVHEQYFGPGTRLTVT.

This rearrangement joins TRBV20-1 to TRBJ1-1; D gene ambiguous. Germline loops: CDR1 DFQATT, CDR2 SNEGSKA (reference sequence). The CDR3 runs 11 residues. The V end was cut by 3 bases, the J end by 2 bases, with 4 bases between. The CDR3 loop reads CSARVNTEAFF. As DNA, the CDR3 is TGCAGTGCTAGGGTTAACACTGAAGCTTTCTTT.

The gene calls are TRBV5-4 and TRBJ2-2; 8 bases are shared with TRBD1. V was pared by 4 bases and J by 2 bases, with 7 bases of the junction left unmatched. Per germline, CDR1 SGHNT and CDR2 YYREEE (reference sequence). The CDR3 runs to 16 residues. CDR3 loop: CASSPRQGINTGELFF. CDR3 nucleotides: TGTGCCAGCAGCCCCCGACAGGGGATAAACACCGGGGAGCTGTTTTTT. Variable domain in full (rest from reference TRBV5-4 and TRBJ2-2): ETGVTQSPTHLIKTRGQQVTLRCSSQSGHNTVSWYQQALGQGPQFIFQYYREEENGRGNFPPRFSGLQFPNYSSELNVNALELDDSALYLCASSPRQGINTGELFFGEGSRLTVL.

This clone has more than one count but fewer than ten. The chain employs TRBV7-9 and TRBJ2-7; no clear D gene. CDR3 size: 12 residues. Per the germline V gene, CDR1 is SEHNR and CDR2 is FQNEAQ (reference sequence). V lost 4 bases and J lost 2, with 6 bases in between. The CDR3 reads CASSSGTYEQYF. CDR3 sequence (DNA): TGTGCCAGCAGCTCAGGTACCTACGAGCAGTACTTC.

This chain uses TRBV19 with TRBJ2-5; TRBD2 matches 10 bases. The J call is uncertain, as TRBJ2-7 better fits the DNA end. The CDR3 has 14 amino acids. Germline V lookup: CDR1 LNHDA, CDR2 SQIVND (reference sequence). For the CDR3, the DNA is TGTGCCAGCAGTTGGACTAGCGGCGCCTACGAGCAGTACTTC. Translating it yields CASSWTSGAYEQYF.

This clone was observed once. The chain carries TRBV27 and TRBJ2-7, with D possibly called TRBD1 or TRBD2 (5 bases each). The CDR3 runs 17 residues. V lost 4 bases to trimming and J lost 3 bases, with 22 bases between them. From germline, CDR1 is MNHEY and CDR2 SMNVEV (reference sequence). In DNA, the CDR3 is TGTGCCAGCAGTTACTCGAGAGGCCTCGAGAGGGGCTACGAGCAGTACTTC. Translating it yields CASSYSRGLERGYEQYF.

In nucleotides, the CDR3 is TGTGCCAGCAGTTTATCTGGCACCGGGGAGCTGTTTTTT. Amino acid sequence: CASSLSGTGELFF. The chain couples TRBV27 to TRBJ2-2; D uncertain. The germline gives CDR1 MNHEY, CDR2 SMNVEV (reference sequence). This CDR3 is 13 amino acids long. Trimming took 0 bases from V and 4 from J, leaving 3 bases between them.

The chain joins TRBV6-5 to TRBJ2-5; 9 positions match TRBD1. The germline V gene encodes CDR1 MNHEY and CDR2 SVGAGI. V trimming: 4 bases; J trimming: 5 bases; junction bases outside the gene matches: 8. The CDR3 loop spans 15 amino acids. In DNA form, the CDR3 reads TGTGCCAGCAGTTTTAGTGGGACAGGGTCGGAGACCCAGTACTTC. It specifies CASSFSGTGSETQYF.

In DNA, the CDR3 is TGTGCCAGCAGCCTCACTAGCGGGAGGGCCGCCGAGCAGTACTTC. This translates into CASSLTSGRAAEQYF. This chain uses TRBV13 with TRBJ2-7; 13 bases map to TRBD2. Germline V lookup: CDR1 PRHDT, CDR2 FYEKMQ (reference sequence). CDR3 size: 15 residues. V was clipped by 5 bases and J by 6 bases; unmatched bases: 7.

V is TRBV6-5 and J is TRBJ1-4, with D perhaps TRBD1 (5 bases). V lost 2 bases and J 6 bases, leaving 10 bases between the germline ends. CDR3 length: 14 residues. The germline CDR1 and CDR2 sequences are MNHEY and SVGAGI. In nucleotides, the CDR3 is TGTGCCAGCAGTTACGGGGGGGGAGATGAAAAACTGTTTTTT. It translates to CASSYGGGDEKLFF.

The rearrangement joins TRBV6-1 to TRBJ1-3; a weak D match, TRBD1 (6 bases). CDR3 size: 14 residues. Germline CDR1 MNHNS, CDR2 SASEGT. V lost 5 bases and J lost 2, with 10 bases in between. CDR3 DNA: TGTGCCAGCAGTTTGACAGGAACTGGAAACACCATATATTTT. Amino acids: CASSLTGTGNTIYF.

J is TRBJ1-1 and V is TRBV7-3; 9 bases match TRBD1. The CDR3 contains 16 residues. V dropped 5 bases and J dropped 1; count of bases not matched to a gene: 8. Germline CDR1 is SGHTA and CDR2 is FQGTGA. The CDR3 protein is CASSAHQQGANTEAFF. DNA for the CDR3: TGTGCCAGCAGCGCTCATCAACAGGGGGCGAACACTGAAGCTTTCTTT.

This clone was seen a handful of times. The gene calls are TRBV4-3 and TRBJ2-5, with a possible D match to TRBD1 (6 bases). Germline CDR1 and CDR2: LGHNA and YSLEER. Trimming stripped 0 bases from V and 4 bases from J, with 15 bases between. This CDR3 has 16 amino acids. CDR3 protein: CASSQDYGRGGETQYF. Written as DNA, the CDR3 is TGCGCCAGCAGCCAAGACTATGGCAGGGGCGGAGAGACCCAGTACTTC.

The V call is TRBV10-3, the J call TRBJ2-1; tentative D call: TRBD2 (5 bases). Germline V gene data show CDR1 as ENHRY and CDR2 as SYGVKD. The CDR3 has 12 amino acids. Trimming left V 2 bases short and J 12 bases short, with 11 bases between. The CDR3 loop is CAISEVRERQFF. In DNA form, the CDR3 reads TGTGCCATCAGTGAGGTGAGGGAAAGGCAGTTCTTC.

V is TRBV6-6 and J is TRBJ2-3; tentatively, D is TRBD1 or TRBD2 (5 bases each). The germline V gene has CDR1 MNHNY and CDR2 SVGAGI (reference sequence). V shed 5 bases and J shed 3 bases, with 15 bases lying between them. The CDR3 covers 15 residues. CDR3 DNA: TGTGCCAGCAGTACCCCTAGGGGCGGGACAGATACGCAGTATTTT. It encodes CASSTPRGGTDTQYF.

The rearrangement uses TRBV30 and TRBJ1-6, with 8 positions matching TRBD1. Germline V CDR1 and CDR2: GTSNPN, SVGIG (reference sequence). The ends lost 4 bases at V and 10 bases at J; junction bases unmatched: 6. The CDR3 consists of 13 residues. The CDR3 coding sequence is TGTGCCTGGACCTTAGGGGACAGGTCACCCCTCCACTTT. This encodes CAWTLGDRSPLHF.

The V and J genes are TRBV9 and TRBJ2-7; D is possibly TRBD2 (5 bases). This CDR3 has 16 amino acids. Germline CDR1 reads SGDLS; CDR2 reads YYNGEE. V shed 0 bases and J shed 0 bases, with 13 bases lying between them. The DNA for the CDR3 is TGTGCCAGCAGCGTAGCCCCAGCGGACCCCTCCTACGAGCAGTACTTC. Amino acid sequence: CASSVAPADPSYEQYF.

The CDR3 DNA reads as TGTGCCAGCTCCCCCAGGGGGGCCGATGAGCAGTTCTTC. The encoded protein is CASSPRGADEQFF. The rearrangement joins TRBV18 to TRBJ2-1; D might be TRBD1 (7 bases). Trimming removed 6 bases from V and 8 bases from J, with 14 bases in between. The CDR3 sequence is 13 residues long. Germline CDR1 is KGHSH and CDR2 is LQKENI.

The DNA of the CDR3 is TGTGCCAGCAGCTTAGGACTCGGGACACACCAAGAGACCCAGTACTTC. Its translation: CASSLGLGTHQETQYF. V is TRBV5-5 and J is TRBJ2-5; D may be TRBD1 (6 bases). Trimming shortened V by 2 bases and J by 0 bases, and 14 bases separated the two germline ends. The CDR3 loop spans 16 amino acids. Germline V gives CDR1 SGHKS, CDR2 YYEKEE (reference sequence).

This sequence joins TRBV5-1 and TRBJ2-5; D remains unclear. This CDR3 is 15 amino acids long. Germline V gene lookup returns CDR1 SGHRS and CDR2 YFSETQ. Trimming left V 0 bases short and J 5 bases short, with 14 bases between. CDR3 bases: TGCGCCAGCAGCTTGGCGAGCGTAGTTTCTGAGACCCAGTACTTC. Translation: CASSLASVVSETQYF.

The chain uses TRBV6-1 and TRBJ1-3; 7 nucleotides align to TRBD1. V shed 3 bases, J shed 4 bases, and the junction held 9 bases outside the gene matches. Germline loops: CDR1 MNHNS, CDR2 SASEGT. There are 16 residues in the CDR3. CDR3 in DNA: TGTGCCAGCAGTGAGCTAGGGGGCCCCCGGGGAAACACCATATATTTT. Encoded protein: CASSELGGPRGNTIYF.